This T cell receptor beta chain was obtained from a study of beta chain features in type 1 diabetes. Expressed TCRB transcripts were sequenced, since all the RNA that had been isolated was reverse transcribed. Naive, central memory and regulatory T cell samples yielded around 3.9 million reads on average. Method: immunoSEQ multiplex PCR; TCRdb's copy keeps in-frame clones and lacks some. This sample has fewer than 350,000 clones, with 15% found just once. Details on this clone: Antigen: not known.

Per germline, CDR1 MNHEY and CDR2 SMNVEV (reference sequence). This CDR3 has 13 amino acids. V was cut by 5 bases and J by 3 bases, with 8 bases left in between. Notes on the study in general: VDJ junctions from type 1 diabetes patients carried fewer insertions and larger deletions. Shorter TCRB CDR3s, moderately but significantly so, marked every one of the four CD4+ subsets in Type 1 diabetes patients.

V usage is TRBV27 and J usage is TRBJ1-5; no clear D gene. This receptor was obtained from a man younger than 35 with type 1 diabetes. Sequencing was carried out using naive CD4+ T cells from blood. The CDR3 region has the DNA TGTGCCAGCAGTCTCAGTTACAATCAGCCCCAGCATTTT. Translated, it gives CASSLSYNQPQHF.